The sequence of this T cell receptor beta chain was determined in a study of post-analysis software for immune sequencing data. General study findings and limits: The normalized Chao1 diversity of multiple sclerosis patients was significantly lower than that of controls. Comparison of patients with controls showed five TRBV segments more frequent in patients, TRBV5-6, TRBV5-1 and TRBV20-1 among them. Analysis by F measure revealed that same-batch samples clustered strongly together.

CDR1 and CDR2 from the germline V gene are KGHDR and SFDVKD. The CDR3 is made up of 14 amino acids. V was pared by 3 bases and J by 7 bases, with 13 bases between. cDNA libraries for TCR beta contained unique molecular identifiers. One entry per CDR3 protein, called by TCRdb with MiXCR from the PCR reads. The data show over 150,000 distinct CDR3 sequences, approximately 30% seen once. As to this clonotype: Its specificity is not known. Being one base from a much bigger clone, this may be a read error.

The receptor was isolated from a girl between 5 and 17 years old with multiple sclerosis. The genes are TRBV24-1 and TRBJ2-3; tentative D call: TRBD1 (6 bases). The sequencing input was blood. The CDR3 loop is CATSDAQGSNTQYF. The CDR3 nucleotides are TGTGCCACCAGTGATGCCCAGGGGTCGAATACGCAGTATTTT.